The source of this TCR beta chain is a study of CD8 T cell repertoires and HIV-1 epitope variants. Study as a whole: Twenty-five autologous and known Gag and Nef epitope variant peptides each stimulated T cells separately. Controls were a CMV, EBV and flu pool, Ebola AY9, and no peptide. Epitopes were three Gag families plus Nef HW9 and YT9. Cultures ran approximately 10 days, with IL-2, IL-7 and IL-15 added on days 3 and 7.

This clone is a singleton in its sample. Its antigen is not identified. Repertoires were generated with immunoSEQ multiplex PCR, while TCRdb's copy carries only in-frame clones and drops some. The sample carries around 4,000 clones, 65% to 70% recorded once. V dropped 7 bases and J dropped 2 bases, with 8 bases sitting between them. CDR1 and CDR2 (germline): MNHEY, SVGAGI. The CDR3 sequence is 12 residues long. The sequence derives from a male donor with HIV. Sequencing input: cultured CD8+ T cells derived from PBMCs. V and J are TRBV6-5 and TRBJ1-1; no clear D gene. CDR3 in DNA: TGTGCCAGCATCAAAGGAAACACTGAAGCTTTCTTT. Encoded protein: CASIKGNTEAFF.